The 15 T cell receptor beta chains reported below all come from one sample, sequenced in a study of beta chain features in type 1 diabetes. Expressed TCRB transcripts were sequenced after all isolated RNA was converted to cDNA. The protocol was immunoSEQ multiplex PCR, while the TCRdb copy is restricted to in-frame clones and leaves out a portion. The sample yields 600,000 to 750,000 clones, 12% seen once. No cognate antigen is known for these TCRs. Study findings and constraints: Significant though moderate, a shortening of TCRB CDR3s appeared in all four CD4+ subsets of Type 1 diabetes patients.

Sample: naive CD4+ T cells from blood. The receptors here all came from a man aged 25-45 years with type 1 diabetes.

V gene TRBV4-3 combines with J gene TRBJ2-2; D gene ambiguous. The CDR3 extends over 14 amino acids. The germline gives CDR1 LGHNA, CDR2 YSLEER. Trimming shortened V by 1 base and J by 0 bases, and 3 bases separated the two germline ends. The CDR3 loop reads CASSQGPNTGELFF. CDR3 bases: TGCGCCAGCAGCCAAGGGCCGAACACCGGGGAGCTGTTTTTT.

A few counts support this clone. This chain joins TRBV7-8 and TRBJ2-2, with D hard to call. V dropped 5 bases and J dropped 8 bases, with 9 bases sitting between them. The CDR3 has 12 amino acids. Germline CDR1 is SGHVS and CDR2 is FQNEAQ. The CDR3 DNA reads as TGTGCCAGCAGCCCGTATGTGGGGGAGCTGTTTTTT. Its translation: CASSPYVGELFF.

The chain employs TRBV29-1 and TRBJ2-1; a possible D gene is TRBD1 (5 bases). Deletions cut 7 bases from V and 3 bases from J, with 10 bases between. Germline V gene lookup returns CDR1 SQVTM and CDR2 ANQGSEA. This CDR3 region has 12 residues. CDR3 DNA: TGCAGCGGACAGCGCATCTACAATGAGCAGTTCTTC. Residues: CSGQRIYNEQFF.

The CDR3 loop is CASSFTGTAGYTF. For the CDR3, the DNA is TGTGCCAGCAGCTTTACAGGGACTGCCGGCTACACCTTC. The chain combines TRBV7-2 with TRBJ1-2; possible D gene TRBD1, 6 bases. V was cut by 3 bases and J by 8 bases, with 13 bases left in between. CDR1 is SGHTA, CDR2 FQGNSA, per germline. The CDR3 covers 13 residues.

This rearrangement joins TRBV12-5 to TRBJ2-3; the D gene could be TRBD1 or TRBD2 (5 bases each). Trimming took off 3 bases at V and 4 bases at J, with 8 bases between the two ends. CDR1 LGHNT and CDR2 FRNRAP come from the germline V gene. CDR3 length equals 13 residues. CDR3 in amino acids: CASGFVGADTQYF. In DNA form, the CDR3 reads TGTGCTAGTGGTTTCGTGGGGGCAGATACGCAGTATTTT. The full variable domain, rest sourced from reference TRBV12-5 and TRBJ2-3, is DARVTQTPRHKVTEMGQEVTMRCQPILGHNTVFWYRQTMMQGLELLAYFRNRAPLDDSGMPKDRFSAEMPDATLATLKIQPSEPRDSAVYFCASGFVGADTQYFGPGTRLTVL.

V gene TRBV5-4 combines with J gene TRBJ1-2, with D perhaps TRBD1 (6 bases). The CDR3 sequence is 14 residues long. V was shortened by 0 bases and J by 4 bases, with 10 bases between the two germline ends. Germline V gene sequence: CDR1 SGHNT, CDR2 YYREEE (reference sequence). The CDR3 here is CASSLATGSYGYTF. The CDR3 DNA sequence: TGTGCCAGCAGCTTGGCAACAGGGAGCTATGGCTACACCTTC.

The rearrangement uses TRBV6-1 and TRBJ2-7; D perhaps matches TRBD2 (6 bases). The length of the CDR3 is 13 residues. The V end lost 4 bases, the J end lost 5 bases, and 12 bases lay between the germline ends. CDR1 is MNHNS and CDR2 is SASEGT in the germline V gene. The CDR3 sequence: CASSAREAHEQYF. DNA of the CDR3: TGTGCCAGCAGTGCCAGGGAGGCCCACGAGCAGTACTTC.

This clone was counted between two and nine times. V gene TRBV18 combines with J gene TRBJ2-7, with 8 bases that match TRBD1. Losses at the gene ends were 2 bases for V and 2 bases for J; bases not matched to a gene: 2. This CDR3 comprises 14 residues. CDR1 is KGHSH, CDR2 LQKENI, per germline. In nucleotides, the CDR3 is TGTGCCAGCTCACCAAGGGACAGGACCTACGAGCAGTACTTC. It yields the protein CASSPRDRTYEQYF.

The rearrangement uses TRBV10-3 and TRBJ1-2; D is uncertain. Germline CDR1 ENHRY, CDR2 SYGVKD. The CDR3 is 15 residues long. V was trimmed by 4 bases and J by 0 bases, leaving 12 bases between them. CDR3 in amino acids: CAISVGRNTNYGYTF. CDR3 DNA: TGTGCCATCAGTGTTGGACGTAATACTAACTATGGCTACACCTTC.

This rearrangement joins TRBV6-5 to TRBJ2-1; 7 bases line up with TRBD2. Trimming cost V 4 bases and J 5 bases; bases outside gene matches: 11. Germline-derived CDR1 and CDR2 are MNHEY and SVGAGI. CDR3 size: 16 residues. CDR3 residues: CASSLGAGKGNNEQFF. The DNA of the CDR3 is TGTGCCAGCAGTTTGGGAGCGGGGAAAGGGAACAATGAGCAGTTCTTC.

The rearrangement uses TRBV2 and TRBJ2-1; 8 bases are a match to TRBD1. V was pared by 5 bases and J by 6 bases, with 6 bases of the junction left unmatched. CDR1 is SNHLY, CDR2 FYNNEI, per germline. The CDR3 totals 14 residues. This CDR3 is CASSFQGQGNEQFF. In DNA form, the CDR3 reads TGTGCCAGCAGTTTCCAAGGACAGGGCAATGAGCAGTTCTTC.

The V gene is TRBV19, the J gene TRBJ1-1; D perhaps matches TRBD1 (5 bases). Germline-derived CDR1 and CDR2 are LNHDA and SQIVND (reference sequence). The CDR3 is made up of 15 amino acids. V lost 9 bases and J lost 4, with 21 bases in between. The CDR3 DNA reads as TGTGCCAGCATCCCCGGGGTGCTTAGGGGCACTGAAGCTTTCTTT. Translation gives CASIPGVLRGTEAFF.

This chain joins TRBV2 and TRBJ1-5, with 9 nucleotides matching TRBD1. Germline CDR1 is SNHLY and CDR2 is FYNNEI. There are 16 residues in the CDR3. The V and J ends lost 2 bases and 2 bases, in that order; junction bases with no gene match: 4. In nucleotides, the CDR3 is TGTGCCAGCAGTGAAAAGACAGGGGGAGGCAATCAGCCCCAGCATTTT. The encoded protein is CASSEKTGGGNQPQHF.

There are many counts of this clone. This rearrangement joins TRBV23-1 to TRBJ2-1; 7 bases are shared with TRBD1. TRBV23-1 belongs to the ORF category, with a function that is uncertain. Germline trimming cut 7 bases from V and 13 bases from J; bases unmatched to any gene: 13. The CDR3 length is 13 residues. The CDR3 spells CASIFNRTGAQFF. The CDR3 DNA is TGCGCCAGCATATTTAATCGGACAGGTGCACAGTTCTTC.

In its sample, this clone was seen a few times. The gene calls are TRBV9 and TRBJ2-3; D might be TRBD1 (5 bases). V was pared by 3 bases and J by 5 bases, with 16 bases between. The length of the CDR3 is 15 residues. Germline loops: CDR1 SGDLS, CDR2 YYNGEE. The CDR3 bases are TGTGCCAGCAGCGGACTGAGAGGAAGGGGAGATACGCAGTATTTT. This codes for CASSGLRGRGDTQYF.